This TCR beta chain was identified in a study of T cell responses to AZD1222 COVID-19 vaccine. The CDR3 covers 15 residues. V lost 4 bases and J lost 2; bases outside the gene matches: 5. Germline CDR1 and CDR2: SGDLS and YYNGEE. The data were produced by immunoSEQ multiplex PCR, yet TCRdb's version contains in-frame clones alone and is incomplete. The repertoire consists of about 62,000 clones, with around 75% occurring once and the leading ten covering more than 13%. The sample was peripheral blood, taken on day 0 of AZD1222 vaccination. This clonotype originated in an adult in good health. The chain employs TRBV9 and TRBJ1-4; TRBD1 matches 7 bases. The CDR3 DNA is TGTGCCAGCAGCAGAACAGGGGTTACTAATGAAAAACTGTTTTTT. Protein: CASSRTGVTNEKLFF.